This TCR beta chain was identified during a study of T-cell memory formation after mild COVID-19. Study information: Each donor largely had its own TCR clusters. Study observations and caveats: Cross-reactive memory appears to have joined, as suggested by some responding clones showing up in pre-infection memory. The authors left the SARS-CoV-2 specificity of second-wave clones peaking on day 37 unconfirmed.

A single record per CDR3 protein comes from TCRdb applying MiXCR to the 5' RACE reads. The sample yields roughly 400,000 distinct CDR3 sequences, approximately 19% seen once. The CDR3 runs to 14 residues. Germline lookup yields CDR1 SGHRS and CDR2 YFSETQ. The V end was cut by 0 bases, the J end by 1 base, with 6 bases between. Notes on this clonotype: What it binds is unknown.

The chain uses TRBV5-1 and TRBJ2-3, with no clear D. The origin of this receptor is a man between 18 and 29 years old who had mild COVID-19 (a few samples of this study predate the infection). Cell type and time point are not known. Sequencing was carried out using PBMCs or a T cell subset sorted from them (not recorded which). The CDR3 protein is CASSLDAGTDTQYF. The CDR3 DNA follows: TGCGCCAGCAGCTTGGACGCGGGCACAGATACGCAGTATTTT.